This T cell receptor (beta chain) was documented in a study of CD8+ T cells in alopecia areata. Reverse transcribed after extraction, RNA yielded cDNA as the sequencing template. Clones were sequenced by immunoSEQ multiplex PCR, and TCRdb holds only the in-frame ones, with some missing. This table has more than 90,000 clones, about 60% appearing once. With 1 base removed from V and 7 bases from J, the gap between germline ends came to 5 bases. CDR3 length: 11 amino acids. The germline CDR1 and CDR2 sequences are GTSNPN and SVGIG (reference sequence). The sequencing input was CD4+ T cells sorted from blood. The source of this sequence is a human donor in good health. The V gene is TRBV30, the J gene TRBJ2-1; D not resolved. CDR3 bases: TGTGCCTGGAGTGGCCCTAATGAGCAGTTCTTC. Its protein product is CAWSGPNEQFF.